This TCR beta chain is from a study of blood T cells in healthy people across ages. Details on this clonotype: Its antigen is not known.

A second PCR, run for roughly 7 to 11 cycles, used a sample-barcoded 5' primer plus a J-beta primer mix. MiXCR was run by TCRdb on the 5' RACE reads, yielding one entry per CDR3 protein. The table lists about 640,000 distinct CDR3 sequences, around 54% of them singletons. Whole-study findings and limits: Since the PBMCs were unsorted, naive and antigen-experienced cells could not be conclusively compared. Observed TCR beta diversity per million T cells went down as age went up. This fall followed a roughly linear course with age.

Researchers isolated at least 7 million PBMCs per sample. The source of this sequence is a man in his sixties in good health. The specimen was blood.

For the CDR3, the DNA is TGTGCCATCAGTGCGGGACAGGGTTATGGCTACACCTTC. This sequence encodes CAISAGQGYGYTF. This chain connects TRBV10-3 to TRBJ1-2, with 9 bases aligning to TRBD1. Trimming cost V 4 bases and J 5 bases; bases outside gene matches: 2. In germline, CDR1 is ENHRY, CDR2 SYGVKD. CDR3 size: 13 residues.